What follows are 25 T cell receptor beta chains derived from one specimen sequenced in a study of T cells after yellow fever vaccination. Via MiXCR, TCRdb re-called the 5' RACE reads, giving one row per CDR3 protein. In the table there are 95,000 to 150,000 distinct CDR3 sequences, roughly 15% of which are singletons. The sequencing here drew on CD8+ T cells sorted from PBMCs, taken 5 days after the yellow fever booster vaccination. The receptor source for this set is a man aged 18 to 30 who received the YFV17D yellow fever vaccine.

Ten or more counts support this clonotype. The CDR3 DNA reads as TGTGCCAGCAGCTTATTAGCGGGGGACCCCTACGAGCAGTACGTC. Its translation: CASSLLAGDPYEQYV. The chain employs TRBV5-6 and TRBJ2-7; 9 bases are shared with TRBD2. Losses at the gene ends were 2 bases for V and 2 bases for J; bases not matched to a gene: 5. This CDR3 contains 15 residues. CDR1 SGHDT and CDR2 YYEEEE come from the germline V gene.

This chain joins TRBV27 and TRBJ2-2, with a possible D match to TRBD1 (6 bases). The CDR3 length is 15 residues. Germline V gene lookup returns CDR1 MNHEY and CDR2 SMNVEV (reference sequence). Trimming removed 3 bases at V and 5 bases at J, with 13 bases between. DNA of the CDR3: TGTGCCAGCAGTTTTGGCAGGGGTGGGACCGGGGAGCTGTTTTTT. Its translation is CASSFGRGGTGELFF.

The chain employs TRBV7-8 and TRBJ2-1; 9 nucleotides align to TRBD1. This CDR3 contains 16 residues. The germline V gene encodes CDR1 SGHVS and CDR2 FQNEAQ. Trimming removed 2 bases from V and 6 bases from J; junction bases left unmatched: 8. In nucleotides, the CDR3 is TGTGCCAGCAGCTTATCAGGGACAGGGTGGGTCAATGAGCAGTTCTTC. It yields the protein CASSLSGTGWVNEQFF.

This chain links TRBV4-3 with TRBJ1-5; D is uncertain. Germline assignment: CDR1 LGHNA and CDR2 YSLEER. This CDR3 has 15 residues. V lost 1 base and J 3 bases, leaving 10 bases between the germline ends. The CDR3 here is CASSQGLGYNQPQHF. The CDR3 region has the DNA TGCGCCAGCAGCCAAGGGTTGGGTTACAATCAGCCCCAGCATTTT.

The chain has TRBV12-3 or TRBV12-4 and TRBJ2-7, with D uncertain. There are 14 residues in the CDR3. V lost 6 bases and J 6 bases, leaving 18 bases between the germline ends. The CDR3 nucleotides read TGTGCCAGCAGAGAATCCACGGGCAGACGCGAGCAGTACTTC. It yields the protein CASRESTGRREQYF.

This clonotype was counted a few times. The CDR3 DNA follows: TGCGCCAGCAGCCAAGATCTCGGTTCCGGGGCCACTGAAGCTTTCTTT. Residues: CASSQDLGSGATEAFF. This rearrangement joins TRBV4-3 to TRBJ1-1, with a possible D match to TRBD1 (5 bases). V shed 0 bases and J shed 4 bases, with 15 bases lying between them. There are 16 residues in the CDR3. From germline, CDR1 is LGHNA and CDR2 YSLEER.

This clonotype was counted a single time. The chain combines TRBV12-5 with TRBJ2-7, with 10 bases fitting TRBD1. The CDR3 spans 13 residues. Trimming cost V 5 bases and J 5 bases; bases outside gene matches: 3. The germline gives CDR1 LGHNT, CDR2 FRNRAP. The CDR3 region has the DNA TGTGCTAGTGGTCCTGGACAGGGGGACGAGCAGTACGTC. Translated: CASGPGQGDEQYV.

As DNA, the CDR3 is TGTGCCAGCAGCCAAGACGGCGGGGGAGGGACCGGGGAGCTGTTTTTT. Its protein product is CASSQDGGGGTGELFF. The V and J genes are TRBV3-1 and TRBJ2-2, with TRBD2 identical over 7 bases. Trimming removed 0 bases from V and 5 bases from J; junction bases left unmatched: 6. This CDR3 is built from 16 residues. In germline, CDR1 is LGHDT, CDR2 YNNKEL (reference sequence). Filled out from reference TRBV3-1 and TRBJ2-2, the complete variable domain reads DTAVSQTPKYLVTQMGNDKSIKCEQNLGHDTMYWYKQDSKKFLKIMFSYNNKELIINETVPNRFSPKSPDKAHLNLHINSLELGDSAVYFCASSQDGGGGTGELFFGEGSRLTVL.

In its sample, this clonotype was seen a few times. DNA of the CDR3: TGTGCCATCAGTGAGTTGGTAGGTCAAACCGCATACTCTGGGGCCAACGTCCTGACTTTC. Encoded protein: CAISELVGQTAYSGANVLTF. This chain uses TRBV10-3 with TRBJ2-6; no definite D call. The germline V and J ends were trimmed by 1 base and 0 bases, with 19 bases remaining between them. CDR1 ENHRY and CDR2 SYGVKD come from the germline V gene. This CDR3 contains 20 residues.

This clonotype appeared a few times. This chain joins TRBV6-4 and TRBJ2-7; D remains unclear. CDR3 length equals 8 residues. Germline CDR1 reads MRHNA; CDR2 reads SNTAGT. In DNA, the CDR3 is TGTGCCAGCCTGGGCATTCAGGTC. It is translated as CASLGIQV.

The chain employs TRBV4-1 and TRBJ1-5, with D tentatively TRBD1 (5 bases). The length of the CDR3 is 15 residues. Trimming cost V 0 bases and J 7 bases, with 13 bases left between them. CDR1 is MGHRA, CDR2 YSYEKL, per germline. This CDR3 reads CASSQDGGGGQPQHF. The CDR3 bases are TGCGCCAGCAGCCAAGATGGGGGAGGAGGACAGCCCCAGCATTTT.

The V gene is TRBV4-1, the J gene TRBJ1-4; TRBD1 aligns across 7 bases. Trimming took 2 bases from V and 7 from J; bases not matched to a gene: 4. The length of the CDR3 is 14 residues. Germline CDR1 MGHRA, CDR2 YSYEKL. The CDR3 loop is CASSQPTGTEKLFF. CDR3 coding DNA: TGCGCCAGCAGCCAACCGACAGGGACTGAAAAACTGTTTTTT.

The CDR3 here is CASSSSGPEAFF. CDR3 bases: TGTGCCAGCAGTTCTAGTGGGCCTGAAGCTTTCTTT. The chain links TRBV12-3 or TRBV12-4 to TRBJ1-1, with D unresolved. The V gene lost 4 bases and the J gene lost 6 bases, with 9 bases spanning the gap. This CDR3 contains 12 residues.

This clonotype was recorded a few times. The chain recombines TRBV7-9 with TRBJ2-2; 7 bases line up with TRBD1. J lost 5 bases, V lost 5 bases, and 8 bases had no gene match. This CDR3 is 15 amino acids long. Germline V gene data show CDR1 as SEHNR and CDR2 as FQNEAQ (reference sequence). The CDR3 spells CASSQADRPTGELFF. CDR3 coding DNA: TGTGCCAGCAGCCAAGCGGACAGGCCAACCGGGGAGCTGTTTTTT.

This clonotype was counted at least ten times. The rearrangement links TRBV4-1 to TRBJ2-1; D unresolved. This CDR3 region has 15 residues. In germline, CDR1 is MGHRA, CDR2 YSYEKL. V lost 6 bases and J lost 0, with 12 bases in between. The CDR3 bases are TGCGCCAGCAGTAAGCGCAGCAACTCCTACAATGAGCAGTTCTTC. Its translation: CASSKRSNSYNEQFF.

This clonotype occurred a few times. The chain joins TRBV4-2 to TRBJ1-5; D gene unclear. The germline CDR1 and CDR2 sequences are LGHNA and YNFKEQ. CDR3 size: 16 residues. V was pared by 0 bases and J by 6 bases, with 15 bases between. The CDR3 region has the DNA TGTGCCAGCAGCCAAGAAGCCGGGGAGCAAGGTCAGCCCCAGCATTTT. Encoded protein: CASSQEAGEQGQPQHF.

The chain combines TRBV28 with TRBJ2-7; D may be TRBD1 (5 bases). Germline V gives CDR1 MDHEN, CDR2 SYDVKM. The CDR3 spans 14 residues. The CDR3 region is CVSRPKGSAYEQYV. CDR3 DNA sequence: TGTGTCAGCAGACCCAAGGGGTCTGCCTACGAGCAGTACGTC.

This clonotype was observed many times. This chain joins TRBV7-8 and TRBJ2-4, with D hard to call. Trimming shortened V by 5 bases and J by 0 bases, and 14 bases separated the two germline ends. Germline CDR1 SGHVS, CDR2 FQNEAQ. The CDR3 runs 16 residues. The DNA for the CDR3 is TGTGCCAGCAGCCCCAACCGGACCTTAGCCAAAAACATTCAGTACTTC. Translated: CASSPNRTLAKNIQYF.

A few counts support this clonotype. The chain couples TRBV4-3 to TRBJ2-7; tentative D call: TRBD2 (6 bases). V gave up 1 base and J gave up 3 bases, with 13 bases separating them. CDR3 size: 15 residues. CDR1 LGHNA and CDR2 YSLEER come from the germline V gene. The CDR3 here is CASSQVSGEFYEQYV. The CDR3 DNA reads TGCGCCAGCAGCCAAGTCTCGGGGGAGTTCTACGAGCAGTACGTC.

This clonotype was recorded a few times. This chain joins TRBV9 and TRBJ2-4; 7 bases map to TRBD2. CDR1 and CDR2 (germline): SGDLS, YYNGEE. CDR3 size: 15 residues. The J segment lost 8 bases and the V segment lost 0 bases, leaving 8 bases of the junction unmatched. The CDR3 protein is CASSVEAGASHIQYF. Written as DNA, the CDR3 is TGTGCCAGCAGCGTAGAGGCGGGAGCGAGCCACATTCAGTACTTC.

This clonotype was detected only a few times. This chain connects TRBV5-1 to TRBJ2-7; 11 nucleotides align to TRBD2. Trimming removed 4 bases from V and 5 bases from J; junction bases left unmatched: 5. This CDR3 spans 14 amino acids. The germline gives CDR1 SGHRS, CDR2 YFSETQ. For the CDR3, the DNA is TGCGCCAGCAGCCCAAGGACTAGCGGGCACGAGCAGTACTTC. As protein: CASSPRTSGHEQYF.

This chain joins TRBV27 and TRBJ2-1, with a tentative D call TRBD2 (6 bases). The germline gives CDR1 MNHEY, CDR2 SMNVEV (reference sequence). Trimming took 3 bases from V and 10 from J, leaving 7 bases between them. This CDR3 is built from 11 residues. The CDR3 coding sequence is TGTGCCAGCAGTTTTCTAGCGGAGCAGTTCTTC. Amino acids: CASSFLAEQFF.

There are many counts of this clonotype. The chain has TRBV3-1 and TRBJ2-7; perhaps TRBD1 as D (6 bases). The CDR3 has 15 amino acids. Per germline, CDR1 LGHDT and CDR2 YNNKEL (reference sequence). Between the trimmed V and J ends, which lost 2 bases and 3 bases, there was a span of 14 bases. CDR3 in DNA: TGTGCCAGCAGCCAACGACAGGTCGGCCTCTACGAGCAGTACTTC. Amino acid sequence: CASSQRQVGLYEQYF.

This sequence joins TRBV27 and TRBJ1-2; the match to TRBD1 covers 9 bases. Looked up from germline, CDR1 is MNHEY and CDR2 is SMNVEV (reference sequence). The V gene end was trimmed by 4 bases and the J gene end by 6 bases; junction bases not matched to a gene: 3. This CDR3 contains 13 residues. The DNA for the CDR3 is TGTGCCAGCAGTTCACAGGGGGCGGATGGCTACACCTTC. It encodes CASSSQGADGYTF.

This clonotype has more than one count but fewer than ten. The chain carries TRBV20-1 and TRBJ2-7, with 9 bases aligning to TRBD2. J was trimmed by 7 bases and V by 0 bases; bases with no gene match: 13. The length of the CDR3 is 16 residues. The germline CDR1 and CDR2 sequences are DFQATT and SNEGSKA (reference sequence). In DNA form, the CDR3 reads TGCAGTGCTAGAGATCCCGGGACTAGCCGAGGGGGGGAGCAGTACTTC. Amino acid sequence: CSARDPGTSRGGEQYF.